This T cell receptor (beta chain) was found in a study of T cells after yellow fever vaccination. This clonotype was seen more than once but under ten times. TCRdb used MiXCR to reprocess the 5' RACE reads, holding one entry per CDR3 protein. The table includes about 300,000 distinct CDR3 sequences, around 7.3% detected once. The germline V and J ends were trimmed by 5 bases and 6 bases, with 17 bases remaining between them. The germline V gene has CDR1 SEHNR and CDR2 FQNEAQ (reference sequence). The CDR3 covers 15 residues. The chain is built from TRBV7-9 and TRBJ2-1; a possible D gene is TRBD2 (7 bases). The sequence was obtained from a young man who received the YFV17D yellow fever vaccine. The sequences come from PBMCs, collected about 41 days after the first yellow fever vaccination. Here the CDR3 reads CASSPRGGGVNEQFF. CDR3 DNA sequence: TGTGCCAGCAGCCCGCGCGGAGGGGGGGTCAATGAGCAGTTCTTC.